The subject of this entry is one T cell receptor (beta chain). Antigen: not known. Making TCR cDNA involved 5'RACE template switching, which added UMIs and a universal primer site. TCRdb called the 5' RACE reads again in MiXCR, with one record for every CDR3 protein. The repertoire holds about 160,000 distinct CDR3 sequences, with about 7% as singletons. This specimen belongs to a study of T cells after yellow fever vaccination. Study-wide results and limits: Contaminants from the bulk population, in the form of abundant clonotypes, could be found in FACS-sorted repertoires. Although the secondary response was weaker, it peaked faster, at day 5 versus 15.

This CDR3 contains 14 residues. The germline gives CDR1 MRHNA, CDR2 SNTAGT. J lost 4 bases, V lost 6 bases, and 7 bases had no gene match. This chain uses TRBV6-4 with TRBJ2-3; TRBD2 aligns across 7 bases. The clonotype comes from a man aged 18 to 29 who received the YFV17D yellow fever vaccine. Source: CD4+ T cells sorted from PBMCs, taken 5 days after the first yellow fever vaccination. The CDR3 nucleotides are TGTGCCAGCAGAGATACGGGGGGATCAGATACGCAGTATTTT. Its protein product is CASRDTGGSDTQYF.